One T cell receptor (beta chain) is described in this entry. Its target is not known. Germline V CDR1 and CDR2: SGHAT, FQNNGV. The CDR3 runs 13 residues. Trimming shortened V by 2 bases and J by 10 bases, and 12 bases separated the two germline ends. The data were obtained in a study of beta chain features in type 1 diabetes. Findings of the study overall: In every one of the four CD4+ subsets, TCRB CDR3s were moderately but significantly shorter in Type 1 diabetes patients.

The authors obtained over 95% purity in all sorted populations. Reverse transcribing all isolated RNA meant expressed TCRB transcripts were sequenced. Repertoires were generated with immunoSEQ multiplex PCR, while TCRdb's copy carries only in-frame clones and drops some. Of some 360,000 clones in the sample, around 10% are singletons; the top ten hold 0.6%. The V gene is TRBV11-2, the J gene TRBJ2-1; no clear D gene. The sample consisted of central memory CD4+ T cells from blood. The clonotype originates from a man younger than 40 with type 1 diabetes. The CDR3 DNA is TGTGCCAGCAGCTTACGTCCCGGACCCGAGCAGTTCTTC. Its protein is CASSLRPGPEQFF.